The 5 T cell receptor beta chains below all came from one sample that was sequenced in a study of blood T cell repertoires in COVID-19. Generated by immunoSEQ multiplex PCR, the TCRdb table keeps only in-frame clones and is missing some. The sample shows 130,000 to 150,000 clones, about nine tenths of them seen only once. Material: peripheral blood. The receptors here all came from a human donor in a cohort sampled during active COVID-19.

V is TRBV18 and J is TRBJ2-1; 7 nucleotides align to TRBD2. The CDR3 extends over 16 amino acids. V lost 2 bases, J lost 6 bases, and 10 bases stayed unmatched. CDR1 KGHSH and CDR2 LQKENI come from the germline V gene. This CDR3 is CASSPGLTSVSNEQFF. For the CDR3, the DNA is TGTGCCAGCTCACCAGGCTTAACTAGCGTATCCAATGAGCAGTTCTTC.

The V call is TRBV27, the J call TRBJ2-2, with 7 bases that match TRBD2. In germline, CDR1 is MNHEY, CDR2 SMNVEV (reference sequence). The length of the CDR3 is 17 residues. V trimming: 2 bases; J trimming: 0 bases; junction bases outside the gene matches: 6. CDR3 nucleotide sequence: TGTGCCAGCAGTTTAGTCTTACTAGCGTCGAACACCGGGGAGCTGTTTTTT. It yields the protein CASSLVLLASNTGELFF.

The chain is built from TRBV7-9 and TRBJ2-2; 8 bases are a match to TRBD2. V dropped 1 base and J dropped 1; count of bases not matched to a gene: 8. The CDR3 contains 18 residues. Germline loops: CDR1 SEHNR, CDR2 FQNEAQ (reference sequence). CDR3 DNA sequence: TGTGCCAGCAGCTTAGTCCGGGCCAGCGGGAGGAACACCGGGGAGCTGTTTTTT. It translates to CASSLVRASGRNTGELFF.

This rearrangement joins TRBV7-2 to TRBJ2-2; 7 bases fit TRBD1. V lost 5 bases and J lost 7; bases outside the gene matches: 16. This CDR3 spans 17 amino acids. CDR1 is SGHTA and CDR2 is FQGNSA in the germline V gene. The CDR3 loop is CASSHPPIGGAIGELFF. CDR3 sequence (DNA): TGTGCCAGCAGCCACCCCCCCATAGGGGGCGCGATCGGGGAGCTGTTTTTT. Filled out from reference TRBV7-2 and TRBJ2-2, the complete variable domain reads GAGVSQSPSNKVTEKGKDVELRCDPISGHTALYWYRQSLGQGLEFLIYFQGNSAPDKSGLPSDRFSAERTGGSVSTLTIQRTQQEDSAVYLCASSHPPIGGAIGELFFGEGSRLTVL.

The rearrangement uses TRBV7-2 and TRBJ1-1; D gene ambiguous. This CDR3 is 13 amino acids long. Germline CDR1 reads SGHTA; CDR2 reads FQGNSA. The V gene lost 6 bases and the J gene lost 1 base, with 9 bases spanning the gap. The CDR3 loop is CASRPTRNTEAFF. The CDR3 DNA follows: TGTGCCAGCAGGCCCACAAGGAACACTGAAGCTTTCTTT.